One and the same sample provided the 12 T cell receptor beta chains below, sequenced in a study of cytomegalovirus exposure and HLA in healthy donors. The primer mix had 60 Vbeta and 13 Jbeta primers. Libraries were prepared by immunoSEQ multiplex PCR; TCRdb keeps only in-frame clonotypes and omits some of them. The sample has about 140,000 clones; about 80% are singletons. Specimen: PBMCs. These receptors all come from a man aged 25-45 years in good health and CMV-seropositive.

This chain joins TRBV27 and TRBJ1-2; tentative D call: TRBD1 (6 bases). V was cut by 6 bases and J by 2 bases, with 10 bases left in between. Germline CDR1 is MNHEY and CDR2 is SMNVEV (reference sequence). This CDR3 spans 13 amino acids. CDR3 residues: CASSRQENYGYTF. In nucleotides, the CDR3 is TGTGCCAGCAGCAGACAGGAAAACTATGGCTACACCTTC.

The chain has TRBV28 and TRBJ1-5; D gene ambiguous. There are 15 residues in the CDR3. V was trimmed by 3 bases and J by 2 bases, leaving 11 bases between them. Germline values: CDR1 MDHEN, CDR2 SYDVKM. CDR3 in amino acids: CASSLSDTGNQPQHF. CDR3 coding DNA: TGTGCCAGCAGTTTGTCCGACACCGGCAATCAGCCCCAGCATTTT.

J is TRBJ2-7 and V is TRBV7-6, with TRBD2 as a possible D gene (6 bases). Between the trimmed V and J ends, which lost 1 base and 2 bases, there was a span of 15 bases. The CDR3 extends over 16 amino acids. Germline values: CDR1 SGHVS, CDR2 FNYEAQ. In DNA, the CDR3 is TGTGCCAGCAGCTTAGAGGCGGCCGGGGGAACCTACGAGCAGTACTTC. It codes for CASSLEAAGGTYEQYF.

The CDR3 spells CASSLGPGGETQYF. The CDR3 nucleotides are TGTGCCAGCAGCCTGGGACCGGGGGGGGAGACCCAGTACTTC. The J gene is TRBJ2-5, the V gene TRBV7-6; 8 positions agree with TRBD2. Trimming removed 5 bases from V and 5 bases from J; junction bases left unmatched: 7. The CDR3 consists of 14 residues. CDR1 and CDR2 from the germline V gene are SGHVS and FNYEAQ.

J is TRBJ2-1 and V is TRBV5-1; 13 bases match TRBD2. CDR1 SGHRS and CDR2 YFSETQ come from the germline V gene. The ends lost 4 bases at V and 5 bases at J; junction bases unmatched: 3. This CDR3 spans 15 amino acids. Here the CDR3 reads CASSQGLAGDNEQFF. The CDR3 DNA reads as TGCGCCAGCAGCCAAGGACTAGCGGGGGACAATGAGCAGTTCTTC. Looking up the rest from reference TRBV5-1 and TRBJ2-1 gives the full variable domain: KAGVTQTPRYLIKTRGQQVTLSCSPISGHRSVSWYQQTPGQGLQFLFEYFSETQRNKGNFPGRFSGRQFSNSRSEMNVSTLELGDSALYLCASSQGLAGDNEQFFGPGTRLTVL.

This clone was counted a few times. This chain links TRBV5-5 with TRBJ2-7, with 12 bases fitting TRBD2. Germline V gene lookup returns CDR1 SGHKS and CDR2 YYEKEE (reference sequence). CDR3 length: 16 amino acids. Germline trimming cut 2 bases from V and 7 bases from J; bases unmatched to any gene: 10. CDR3 protein: CASSLRHSLAGGEQYF. In DNA form, the CDR3 reads TGTGCCAGCAGCTTAAGGCATTCACTAGCGGGAGGAGAGCAGTACTTC.

Written as DNA, the CDR3 is TGCGCCAGCAGCCTTACCCCGGGACTAGCGATGGGCAATGAGCAGTTCTTC. Protein: CASSLTPGLAMGNEQFF. This rearrangement joins TRBV4-1 to TRBJ2-1, with 10 positions matching TRBD2. Germline CDR1 reads MGHRA; CDR2 reads YSYEKL. V lost 4 bases, J lost 6 bases, and 12 bases stayed unmatched. The CDR3 has 17 amino acids.

In nucleotides, the CDR3 is TGCAGCCCTGTTACCGGGACAGGGGCACCCGAGCAGTACTTC. Its translation is CSPVTGTGAPEQYF. The chain couples TRBV29-1 to TRBJ2-7; 10 bases line up with TRBD1. CDR3 size: 14 residues. V shed 8 bases, J shed 6 bases, and the junction held 13 bases outside the gene matches. CDR1 and CDR2 (germline): SQVTM, ANQGSEA.

The chain carries TRBV6-6 and TRBJ1-4; TRBD1 matches at 8 bases. This CDR3 is built from 14 residues. Germline CDR1 reads MNHNY; CDR2 reads SVGAGI (reference sequence). The V and J ends lost 2 bases and 8 bases, in that order; junction bases with no gene match: 4. CDR3 coding DNA: TGTGCCAGCAGTTACCAGGGGGCTAGCGAAAAACTGTTTTTT. Translated: CASSYQGASEKLFF.

This clone was seen a single time. The V gene is TRBV18, the J gene TRBJ1-5, with D unresolved. Germline values: CDR1 KGHSH, CDR2 LQKENI. The CDR3 spans 13 residues. V was shortened by 3 bases and J by 6 bases, with 9 bases between the two germline ends. The CDR3 sequence is CASSPEQSQPQHF. The CDR3 nucleotides read TGTGCCAGCTCACCCGAACAGAGTCAGCCCCAGCATTTT.

V gene TRBV4-1 combines with J gene TRBJ2-3; 9 positions match TRBD2. This CDR3 region has 15 residues. Trimming took 4 bases from V and 2 from J; bases not matched to a gene: 4. Germline V gene lookup returns CDR1 MGHRA and CDR2 YSYEKL. The CDR3 loop is CASSPRTSDTDTQYF. The CDR3, as DNA: TGCGCCAGCAGCCCCCGGACTAGCGACACAGATACGCAGTATTTT.

Only one count was recorded for this clone. The chain has TRBV10-1 and TRBJ2-5; D gene uncertain. V gave up 3 bases and J gave up 2 bases, with 4 bases separating them. The CDR3 is made up of 12 amino acids. CDR1 is WNHNN, CDR2 SYGVQD, per germline (reference sequence). CDR3 sequence reads: CASSDRQETQYF. Written as DNA, the CDR3 is TGCGCCAGCAGTGACCGGCAAGAGACCCAGTACTTC.